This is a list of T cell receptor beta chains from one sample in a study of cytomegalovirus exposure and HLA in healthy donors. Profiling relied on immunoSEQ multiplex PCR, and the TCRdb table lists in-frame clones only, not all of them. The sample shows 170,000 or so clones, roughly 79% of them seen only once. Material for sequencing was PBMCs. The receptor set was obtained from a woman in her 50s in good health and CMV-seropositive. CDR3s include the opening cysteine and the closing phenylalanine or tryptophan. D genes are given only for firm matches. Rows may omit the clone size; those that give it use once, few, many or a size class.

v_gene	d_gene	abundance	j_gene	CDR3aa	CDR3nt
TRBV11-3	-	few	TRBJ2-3	CASSLEGGVDTQYF	TGTGCCAGCAGCTTAGAAGGCGGGGTAGATACGCAGTATTTT
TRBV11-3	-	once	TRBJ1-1	CASSLDRVRGEAFF	TGTGCCAGCAGCTTAGATAGGGTTCGGGGTGAAGCTTTCTTT
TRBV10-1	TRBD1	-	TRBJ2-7	CASSEGWTGVEQYF	TGCGCCAGCAGTGAAGGGTGGACAGGGGTCGAGCAGTACTTC
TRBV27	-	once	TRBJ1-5	CASTAFVGDDQPQHF	TGTGCCAGCACCGCCTTCGTAGGGGATGATCAGCCCCAGCATTTT
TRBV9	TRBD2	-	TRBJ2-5	CASSGTSGGETQYF	TGTGCCAGCAGCGGGACTAGCGGGGGTGAGACCCAGTACTTC
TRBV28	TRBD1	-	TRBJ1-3	CASSLWGQGQGDTIYF	TGTGCCAGCAGTTTATGGGGACAGGGGCAGGGAGACACCATATATTTT
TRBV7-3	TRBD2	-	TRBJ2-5	CASSALGGTSGETQYF	TGTGCCAGCAGCGCCCTCGGAGGGACTAGCGGCGAGACCCAGTACTTC
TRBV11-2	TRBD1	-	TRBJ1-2	CASSPRFGTGDTNYGYTF	TGTGCCAGCAGTCCAAGGTTCGGGACAGGAGATACTAACTATGGCTACACCTTC
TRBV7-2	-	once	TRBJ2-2	CASSLSGTGELFF	TGTGCCAGCAGTTTATCGGGTACCGGGGAGCTGTTTTTT
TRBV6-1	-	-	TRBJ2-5	CASTPFLDRTETQYF	TGTGCCAGCACCCCCTTCCTTGACAGGACAGAGACCCAGTACTTC
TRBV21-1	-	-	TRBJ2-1	CCAGGYFVSSFPNEQFF	TGTTGCGCAGGGGGCTATTTCGTGTCGAGTTTCCCCAATGAGCAGTTCTTC
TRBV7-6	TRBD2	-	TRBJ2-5	CASTLGGGRETQYF	TGTGCCAGCACCCTAGGCGGCGGGAGGGAGACCCAGTACTTC
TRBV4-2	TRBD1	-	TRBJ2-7	CASSRPGQQTYEQYF	TGTGCCAGCAGCCGGCCGGGACAGCAAACTTACGAGCAGTACTTC
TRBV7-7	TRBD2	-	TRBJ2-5	CASSPISSGGGQETQYF	TGTGCTAGCAGCCCAATTTCTAGCGGGGGGGGCCAAGAGACCCAGTACTTC
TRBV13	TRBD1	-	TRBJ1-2	CASSLQGTANYGYTF	TGTGCCAGCAGCTTACAGGGGACAGCTAACTATGGCTACACCTTC
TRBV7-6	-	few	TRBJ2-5	CASSLEDSPWQETQYF	TGTGCCAGCAGCTTAGAGGACTCTCCGTGGCAAGAGACCCAGTACTTC
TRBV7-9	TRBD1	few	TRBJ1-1	CASSLARQGTEAFF	TGTGCCAGCAGCTTAGCCCGACAGGGCACTGAAGCTTTCTTT
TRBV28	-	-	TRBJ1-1	CASSPPGGTEAFF	TGTGCCAGCAGTCCCCCGGGGGGGACTGAAGCTTTCTTT
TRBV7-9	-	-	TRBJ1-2	CASSPSLDSVFYGYTF	TGTGCCAGCAGCCCCTCTCTGGACAGTGTTTTCTATGGCTACACCTTC
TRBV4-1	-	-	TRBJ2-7	CASSHTQDTSYEQYF	TGCGCCAGCAGCCATACCCAAGACACTTCCTACGAGCAGTACTTC
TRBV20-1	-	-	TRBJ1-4	CSAKAGSKLFF	TGCAGTGCAAAGGCAGGGTCAAAACTGTTTTTT
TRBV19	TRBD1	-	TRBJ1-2	CASSEQGTANYGYTF	TGTGCCAGTAGTGAACAGGGGACCGCTAACTATGGCTACACCTTC
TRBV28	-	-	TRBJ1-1	CASSSLPSEAFF	TGTGCCAGCAGCAGTTTACCCTCCGAAGCTTTCTTT
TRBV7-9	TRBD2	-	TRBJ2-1	CASSFSGGDEQFF	TGTGCCAGCAGCTTTAGCGGGGGAGATGAGCAGTTCTTC
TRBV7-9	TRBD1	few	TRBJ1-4	CASSFRWDRGVEKLFF	TGTGCCAGCAGCTTCAGATGGGACAGGGGCGTTGAAAAACTGTTTTTT
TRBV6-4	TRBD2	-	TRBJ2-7	CASSSPPTSASYEQYF	TGTGCCAGCAGTTCACCGCCGACTAGCGCCTCCTACGAGCAGTACTTC
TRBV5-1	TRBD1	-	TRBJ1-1	CASSLDRGQRGTEAFF	TGCGCCAGCAGCCTGGACAGGGGGCAACGGGGGACTGAAGCTTTCTTT
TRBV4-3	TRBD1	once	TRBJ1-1	CASSQENRGLPEAFF	TGCGCCAGCAGCCAAGAAAACAGGGGGCTCCCTGAAGCTTTCTTT
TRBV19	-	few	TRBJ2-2	CASSISATLVLFF	TGTGCCAGTAGTATATCGGCGACCCTAGTGCTGTTTTTT
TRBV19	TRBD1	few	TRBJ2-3	CASSKGAHPTDTQYF	TGTGCCAGTAGTAAGGGGGCCCATCCCACAGATACGCAGTATTTT
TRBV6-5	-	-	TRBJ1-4	CASSHGQGEEKLFF	TGTGCCAGCAGTCACGGACAAGGAGAGGAAAAACTGTTTTTT